Listed below are T cell receptor beta chains from one sample, sequenced in a study of Ad26.COV2.S vaccination and SARS-CoV-2 variants. TCRdb's copy holds only in-frame clones and misses some; the assay was immunoSEQ multiplex PCR. In the table there are 300,000 to 400,000 clones, around 92% of which are singletons. The source was peripheral blood, collected after recovery from COVID-19. The receptors here all came from a human donor who had recovered from COVID-19. CDR3s include the opening cysteine and the closing phenylalanine or tryptophan. A D gene is named only where the DNA matches it firmly. The size field is filled for only some rows; it gives once, few, many or a size class.

size	V	J	D	CDR3	DNA
-	TRBV6-5	TRBJ2-7	TRBD1	CASTPGQGTYEQYF	TGTGCCAGCACCCCGGGACAGGGGACCTACGAGCAGTACTTC
-	TRBV7-2	TRBJ1-3	-	CASSSDLGAPRNTIYF	TGTGCCAGCAGCTCGGACCTCGGGGCCCCCAGAAACACCATATATTTT
-	TRBV5-6	TRBJ1-2	-	CASSTQGNYGYTF	TGTGCCAGCAGTACTCAGGGGAACTATGGCTACACCTTC
-	TRBV4-3	TRBJ2-7	TRBD2	CASSPQSGGAYEQYF	TGCGCCAGCAGCCCCCAGAGCGGGGGGGCCTACGAGCAGTACTTC
-	TRBV5-6	TRBJ1-6	TRBD1	CASRRGDSENSPLHF	TGTGCCAGCAGGAGGGGGGACAGCGAGAATTCACCCCTCCACTTT
-	TRBV29-1	TRBJ1-1	TRBD1	CSANRQGRDTEAFF	TGCAGCGCGAATCGACAGGGGAGGGACACTGAAGCTTTCTTT
-	TRBV29-1	TRBJ2-1	TRBD1	CSVESQTRQGSWGYNEQFF	TGCAGCGTTGAAAGCCAGACTCGACAGGGGAGTTGGGGGTACAATGAGCAGTTCTTC
-	TRBV6-5	TRBJ1-2	-	CASSYSFGPEDGYTF	TGTGCCAGCAGTTACTCGTTCGGTCCGGAAGATGGCTACACCTTC
-	TRBV9	TRBJ2-5	TRBD2	CASSVEAGGSFETQYF	TGTGCCAGCAGCGTAGAGGCGGGGGGCAGTTTTGAGACCCAGTACTTC
-	TRBV5-1	TRBJ1-2	TRBD1	CASSSTPLGQGTFNGYTF	TGCGCCAGCAGCTCTACCCCCCTGGGACAGGGAACTTTTAATGGCTACACCTTC
-	TRBV10-3	TRBJ2-1	TRBD1	CAISPGTVDNEQFF	TGTGCCATCAGCCCCGGGACAGTGGATAATGAGCAGTTCTTC
-	TRBV7-6	TRBJ1-5	TRBD1	CASSKGQGVRQPQHF	TGTGCCAGCAGCAAGGGACAGGGGGTTCGGCAGCCCCAGCATTTT
few	TRBV7-9	TRBJ2-7	-	CASSSRGTAYEQYF	TGTGCCAGCAGCTCGAGGGGCACCGCCTACGAGCAGTACTTC